This TCR beta chain emerged from a study of brain T cells in children with intractable seizures. Study observations and caveats: Pre- and post-surgery blood differed in depth, so pre-surgery absences may be undersampling.

Germline CDR1 and CDR2: LGHDT and YNNKEL (reference sequence). With V trimmed by 2 bases and J by 4 bases, 5 bases remained unmatched. There are 15 residues in the CDR3. A note on this clone: Its antigen remains unknown.

Data came from immunoSEQ multiplex PCR; TCRdb stores just in-frame clones and leaves some out. The table shows tens of thousands of clones, with approximately 94% occurring only once. The sequenced cases were selected for having the highest brain T cell transcript signatures. This sequence was found in a boy aged 5-17 years with focal cortical dysplasia and intractable seizures. Sequencing used peripheral blood, obtained at surgery. The chain carries TRBV3-1 (or the pseudogene TRBV3-2) and TRBJ2-1; TRBD2 matches 7 bases. The CDR3 bases are TGTGCCAGCAGCCAATGGGGGACTACTTACAATGAGCAGTTCTTC. Its protein is CASSQWGTTYNEQFF.